This TCR beta chain came from a study of molecular identifiers for immune sequencing clone quantification. Study findings and constraints: Clones above 20 RNA copies contained over 98% of effector molecules and under 1% of naive molecules. Same-barcode identical TCR molecules could make highly expanded clones look smaller than they are.

This clonotype showed up just a few times. What it binds is not known. Trimming stripped 4 bases from V and 4 bases from J, with 21 bases between. CDR3 length equals 17 residues. Germline V gene data show CDR1 as SGDLS and CDR2 as YYNGEE. TCRdb re-called the PCR reads with MiXCR, one entry per CDR3 protein. This sample has about 510,000 distinct CDR3 sequences, with about 21% found just once. The receptor was isolated from a human donor in good health. Some libraries in this study had Jurkat cell RNA spiked in. Sequencing input: naive CD8+ T cells from blood, with Jurkat cell RNA spiked in. Subset defined: FACS-sorted CD8+CD4-CCR7+CD45RA+ naive T cells. The chain employs TRBV9 and TRBJ2-1; D gene uncertain. As DNA, the CDR3 is TGTGCCAGCAGCCCCCGAGGTCAACCGGAACTATACAATGAGCAGTTCTTC. Its translation: CASSPRGQPELYNEQFF. Full variable domain (rest looked up from reference TRBV9 and TRBJ2-1): DSGVTQTPKHLITATGQRVTLRCSPRSGDLSVYWYQQSLDQGLQFLIQYYNGEERAKGNILERFSAQQFPDLHSELNLSSLELGDSALYFCASSPRGQPELYNEQFFGPGTRLTVL.